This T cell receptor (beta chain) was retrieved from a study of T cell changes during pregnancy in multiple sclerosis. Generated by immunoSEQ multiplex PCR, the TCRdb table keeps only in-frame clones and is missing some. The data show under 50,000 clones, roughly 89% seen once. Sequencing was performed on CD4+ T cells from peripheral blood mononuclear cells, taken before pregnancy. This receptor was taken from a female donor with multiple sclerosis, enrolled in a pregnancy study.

The CDR3 region has the DNA TGCGCCAGCAGCGTTAGCCTTAGCTCCTACAATGAGCAGTTCTTC. It encodes CASSVSLSSYNEQFF. V is TRBV5-1 and J is TRBJ2-1, with no clear D. Trimming shortened V by 4 bases and J by 0 bases, and 11 bases separated the two germline ends. The CDR3 spans 15 residues. Germline loops: CDR1 SGHRS, CDR2 YFSETQ.